The rows below give T cell receptor beta chains drawn from one sample of a study of T cell responses to AZD1222 COVID-19 vaccine. This table comes from immunoSEQ multiplex PCR, and its TCRdb copy is limited to in-frame clones, with some not included. This table holds more than 110,000 clones, 75% to 95% found once. The sequencing used peripheral blood, collected on day 0 of AZD1222 vaccination. These TCRs come from an adult in good health. The CDR3 runs from the conserved cysteine through the conserved F or W. D genes are given only for firm matches. Clone size is shown for a subset of rows, as once, few, many or a class of expanded clone.

>.|TRBJ2-7|TRBV7-8|.
CASSLGGREQYF
TGTGCCAGCAGCTTAGGGGGGCGGGAGCAGTACTTC
>.|TRBJ1-1|TRBV11-1|.
CASSFRVNTEAFF
TGTGCCAGCAGCTTCCGGGTAAACACTGAAGCTTTCTTT
>.|TRBJ1-4|TRBV19|once
CASKGMGQSTTNEKLFF
TGTGCCAGTAAGGGTATGGGACAATCTACAACTAATGAAAAACTGTTTTTT
>.|TRBJ1-2|TRBV5-1|.
CASSQGRVYGYTF
TGCGCCAGCAGCCAGGGACGGGTCTATGGCTACACCTTC
>.|TRBJ2-2|TRBV7-9|.
CASSLEGAGMVFF
TGTGCCAGCAGCTTAGAAGGGGCCGGGATGGTGTTTTTT
>.|TRBJ1-2|TRBV6-5|.
CASSYSSGGNYGYTF
TGTGCCAGCAGTTACTCGAGTGGGGGTAACTATGGCTACACCTTC
>.|TRBJ2-7|TRBV4-3|.
CASSQGISSYEQYF
TGCGCCAGCAGCCAAGGTATTAGCTCCTACGAGCAGTACTTC
>.|TRBJ2-3|TRBV27|.
CAHDSVSTDTQYF
TGTGCCCACGACAGCGTCAGCACAGATACGCAGTATTTT
>.|TRBJ1-1|TRBV18|.
CASSPVQAMNTEAFF
TGTGCCAGCTCACCCGTACAGGCTATGAACACTGAAGCTTTCTTT
>.|TRBJ2-1|TRBV5-4|.
CASSLGSRDEQFF
TGTGCCAGCAGCTTGGGCAGCCGCGATGAGCAGTTCTTC
>.|TRBJ2-2|TRBV27|.
CASTLLSVLGNTGELFF
TGTGCCAGCACCCTCCTCTCGGTTCTCGGGAACACCGGGGAGCTGTTTTTT
>.|TRBJ1-1|TRBV6-1|.
CASSDTDRMNTEAFF
TGTGCCAGCAGTGACACCGACAGGATGAACACTGAAGCTTTCTTT
>TRBD2|TRBJ2-3|TRBV4-1|few
CASSQDENGRWNTQYF
TGCGCCAGCAGCCAAGATGAAAACGGGAGGTGGAATACGCAGTATTTT
>.|TRBJ1-2|TRBV30|.
CAWRSLFGLVDYGYTF
TGTGCCTGGAGATCCCTATTCGGACTCGTCGACTATGGCTACACCTTC
>.|TRBJ2-1|TRBV5-8|.
CASSRRQKNEQFF
TGTGCCAGCAGCCGTCGACAGAAGAATGAGCAGTTCTTC
>.|TRBJ2-5|TRBV5-1|.
CASKGIGGRQETQYF
TGCGCCAGCAAGGGGATAGGGGGGCGGCAAGAGACCCAGTACTTC
>TRBD2|TRBJ2-2|TRBV6-5|.
CASSPKLAIGELFF
TGTGCCAGCAGTCCAAAACTAGCGATCGGGGAGCTGTTTTTT
>TRBD2|TRBJ2-5|TRBV5-1|.
CASSFKSGGALETQYF
TGCGCCAGCAGCTTTAAAAGCGGGGGGGCCCTGGAGACCCAGTACTTC
>TRBD1|TRBJ2-7|TRBV5-1|.
CASSFRDRGYEQYF
TGCGCCAGCAGCTTCCGGGACAGGGGTTACGAGCAGTACTTC
>.|TRBJ2-1|TRBV24-1|.
CATSGERGGYNEQFF
TGTGCCACCTCCGGGGAAAGGGGGGGCTACAATGAGCAGTTCTTC
>.|TRBJ1-1|TRBV7-6|.
CASSLDPNTEAFF
TGTGCCAGCAGCTTAGATCCCAACACTGAAGCTTTCTTT
>TRBD1|TRBJ1-3|TRBV4-2|many
CASSQDTGQGADTIYF
TGTGCCAGCAGCCAAGATACAGGACAGGGGGCAGACACCATATATTTT
>.|TRBJ2-1|TRBV9|.
CASSAEGGSQDEQFF
TGTGCCAGCAGCGCCGAAGGGGGAAGTCAGGATGAGCAGTTCTTC
>.|TRBJ1-5|TRBV4-2|.
CASSQGLDRNQPQHF
TGTGCCAGCAGCCAAGGGTTGGACCGCAATCAGCCCCAGCATTTT
>TRBD2|TRBJ2-3|TRBV4-2|once
CASSPRTSGTDTQYF
TGTGCCAGCAGCCCCCGGACTAGCGGCACAGATACGCAGTATTTT
>.|TRBJ1-2|TRBV12-3/TRBV12-4|.
CASTTANGYGYTF
TGTGCCAGCACCACAGCGAACGGCTATGGCTACACCTTC
>.|TRBJ2-3|TRBV2|few
CASMAPDRDTDTQYF
TGTGCCAGCATGGCCCCGGACCGAGACACAGATACGCAGTATTTT
>.|TRBJ1-1|TRBV30|.
CAWSYGRTEAFF
TGTGCCTGGAGTTACGGGAGGACTGAAGCTTTCTTT
>.|TRBJ2-3|TRBV4-2|.
CASSQDPTSTDTQYF
TGTGCCAGCAGCCAAGATCCGACTAGCACAGATACGCAGTATTTT
>.|TRBJ1-5|TRBV18|.
CASSPAYPGQPQHF
TGTGCCAGCTCACCGGCTTATCCTGGTCAGCCCCAGCATTTT
>TRBD1|TRBJ1-2|TRBV6-5|.
CASSYSGGLYGYTF
TGTGCCAGCAGTTATTCAGGGGGCCTATATGGCTACACCTTC
>.|TRBJ1-6|TRBV12-3/TRBV12-4|.
CASSLFTRAPLHF
TGTGCCAGCAGTTTGTTCACCCGAGCGCCCCTCCACTTT
>.|TRBJ1-1|TRBV7-3|.
CASSLDHNTEAFF
TGTGCCAGCAGCTTAGATCATAACACTGAAGCTTTCTTT
>TRBD2|TRBJ2-1|TRBV4-2|.
CASSQGTSGSGEQFF
TGTGCCAGCAGCCAAGGAACTAGCGGGAGCGGCGAGCAGTTCTTC
>.|TRBJ2-6|TRBV5-1|.
CASIGAGANVLTF
TGCGCCAGCATAGGGGCTGGGGCCAACGTCCTGACTTTC
>.|TRBJ2-2|TRBV10-3|.
CAISESGTGELFF
TGTGCCATCAGTGAGTCAGGGACCGGGGAGCTGTTTTTT
>TRBD1|TRBJ1-2|TRBV19|.
CASRPGTGFLYGYTF
TGTGCCAGTAGACCCGGGACAGGGTTTTTGTATGGCTACACCTTC
>.|TRBJ1-4|TRBV5-6|few
CASSSRGPNEKLFF
TGTGCCAGCAGCTCCCGAGGGCCGAATGAAAAACTGTTTTTT
>TRBD1|TRBJ1-1|TRBV6-5|.
CASRGQLMNTEAFF
TGTGCCAGCAGGGGACAGCTTATGAACACTGAAGCTTTCTTT
>.|TRBJ1-5|TRBV6-4|.
CASSLVGAGNQPQHF
TGTGCCAGCAGCCTCGTGGGAGCCGGCAATCAGCCCCAGCATTTT
>.|TRBJ1-4|TRBV5-1|.
CASKKQGSTNEKLFF
TGCGCCAGCAAGAAACAGGGCTCGACTAATGAAAAACTGTTTTTT
>.|TRBJ1-2|TRBV2|.
CASRTDLAYTF
TGTGCCAGCAGGACAGACTTGGCTTACACCTTC
>.|TRBJ1-1|TRBV11-3|.
CASSLGGHTNTEAFF
TGTGCCAGCAGCTTAGGGGGACACACGAACACTGAAGCTTTCTTT
>.|TRBJ1-3|TRBV24-1|.
CATSEGGFSGNTIYF
TGTGCCACCAGTGAGGGGGGATTCTCTGGAAACACCATATATTTT
>TRBD2|TRBJ2-1|TRBV27|.
CASQREADSYNEQFF
TGTGCCAGTCAGCGGGAGGCTGATTCCTACAATGAGCAGTTCTTC
>.|TRBJ2-2|TRBV21-1|.
CASSKVGTGGTGELFF
TGTGCCAGCAGCAAGGTCGGAACAGGGGGCACCGGGGAGCTGTTTTTT